The rows below give T cell receptor beta chains drawn from one sample of a study of CD8 T cells in ankylosing spondylitis. TCRdb reprocessed the 5' RACE reads via MiXCR and lists one record per CDR3 protein. Among around 480,000 distinct CDR3 sequences listed, about 15% were seen once. The sample consisted of blood, either unsorted or a sorted T cell fraction (not recorded which). The receptors were gathered from a male donor with ankylosing spondylitis. Both conserved end residues are part of each CDR3. D genes are given only for firm matches. Not all rows give a size; the values are once, few, many and, for expanded clones, a class.

d_call: -; v_call: TRBV25-1; clone_size: -; j_call: TRBJ2-1; cdr3_nt: TGTGCCAGCAGTGCATGGGAGGGGGCGGGGAACGGAAGGGTCAATGAGCAGTTCTTC; cdr3_aa: CASSAWEGAGNGRVNEQFF
d_call: -; v_call: TRBV4-1; clone_size: many; j_call: TRBJ2-7; cdr3_nt: TGCGCCAGCAGCCAAGCACATCTGGCAGGATCAGCCTACGAGCAGTACTTC; cdr3_aa: CASSQAHLAGSAYEQYF
d_call: -; v_call: TRBV5-6; clone_size: -; j_call: TRBJ1-1; cdr3_nt: TGTGCCAGCAGCTTTAACAGGGTCGTTCTTGCTTTCTTT; cdr3_aa: CASSFNRVVLAFF
d_call: -; v_call: TRBV20-1; clone_size: once; j_call: TRBJ2-5; cdr3_nt: TGCAGTGCTTCAGGGGAGGCCCCGGGAGAGACCCAGTACTTC; cdr3_aa: CSASGEAPGETQYF
d_call: -; v_call: TRBV12-3/TRBV12-4; clone_size: many; j_call: TRBJ1-1; cdr3_nt: TGTGCCAGCAGTTTATCAGGGCTGAACACTGAAGCTTTCTTT; cdr3_aa: CASSLSGLNTEAFF
d_call: TRBD2; v_call: TRBV3-1; clone_size: -; j_call: TRBJ2-5; cdr3_nt: TGTGCCAGCAGCCCCCGAGCGGGGGGGAAAGAGACCCAGTACTTC; cdr3_aa: CASSPRAGGKETQYF
d_call: TRBD2; v_call: TRBV20-1; clone_size: -; j_call: TRBJ2-1; cdr3_nt: TGCAGTGCTCCGACTAGCGGGAGCATGGATGAGCAGTTCTTC; cdr3_aa: CSAPTSGSMDEQFF
d_call: TRBD1; v_call: TRBV9; clone_size: -; j_call: TRBJ2-1; cdr3_nt: TGTGCCAGCAGCCGACAGGGGGGGGATGCTGAGCAGTTCTTC; cdr3_aa: CASSRQGGDAEQFF
d_call: -; v_call: TRBV3-1; clone_size: few; j_call: TRBJ2-2; cdr3_nt: TGTGCCAGCAGCCATCAGGGAACGAACACCGGGGAGCTGTTTTTT; cdr3_aa: CASSHQGTNTGELFF
d_call: -; v_call: TRBV2; clone_size: -; j_call: TRBJ2-1; cdr3_nt: TGTGCCAGCATCGGGTGGGATAGCGGTACGAGCTCCTACAATGAGCAGTTCTTC; cdr3_aa: CASIGWDSGTSSYNEQFF
d_call: -; v_call: TRBV12-3/TRBV12-4; clone_size: -; j_call: TRBJ1-3; cdr3_nt: TGTGCCAGCAGTTTGTACCGTATGGCTGGAAACACCATATATTTT; cdr3_aa: CASSLYRMAGNTIYF
d_call: TRBD1; v_call: TRBV6-1; clone_size: -; j_call: TRBJ1-3; cdr3_nt: TGTGCCAGCAGAATTTCGGACAGGGTCGTTGGAAACACCATATATTTT; cdr3_aa: CASRISDRVVGNTIYF
d_call: -; v_call: TRBV11-1; clone_size: -; j_call: TRBJ2-2; cdr3_nt: TGTGCCAGCAGCTTCCTGCGGAGCGCCGGGGAGCTGTTTTTT; cdr3_aa: CASSFLRSAGELFF
d_call: -; v_call: TRBV5-1; clone_size: -; j_call: TRBJ1-2; cdr3_nt: TGCGCCAGCAGCTTGTCCGGGAGGGAAAACTATGGCTACACCTTC; cdr3_aa: CASSLSGRENYGYTF
d_call: -; v_call: TRBV7-2; clone_size: few; j_call: TRBJ1-1; cdr3_nt: TGTGCCAGCACCCTCGGAGGGCGCGGGAACACTGAAGCTTTCTTT; cdr3_aa: CASTLGGRGNTEAFF
d_call: TRBD1; v_call: TRBV19; clone_size: few; j_call: TRBJ1-1; cdr3_nt: TGTGCCAGTAGTGTGGGTTTCGACAGGGTGAACACTGAAGCTTTCTTT; cdr3_aa: CASSVGFDRVNTEAFF